Listed below are T cell receptor beta chains from one sample, sequenced in a study of beta chain features in type 1 diabetes. The assay was immunoSEQ multiplex PCR, and TCRdb's table has in-frame clones only and misses some. The sample records some 400,000 clones, approximately 16% being singletons. Sequenced input: naive CD4+ T cells from blood. The source is a young woman in good health. Each CDR3 is given with its conserved first and last residue. A D gene is named only where the DNA matches it firmly. Size values are once, few and many counts, or a class for expanded clones, and some rows have none.

TRBJ1-2,TRBV29-1,few,NA,CSVTTHYGYTF,TGCAGCGTCACGACACACTATGGCTACACCTTC
TRBJ1-1,TRBV29-1,few,NA,CSVGRRAGETEAFF,TGCAGCGTTGGCCGCAGGGCGGGGGAAACTGAAGCTTTCTTT
TRBJ2-1,TRBV29-1,few,TRBD2,CSVEDQTSGSLYEQFF,TGCAGCGTTGAAGACCAGACTAGCGGGAGTTTATATGAGCAGTTCTTC
TRBJ1-1,TRBV5-1,NA,NA,CASSLTGNTEAFF,TGCGCCAGCAGCCTGACGGGGAACACTGAAGCTTTCTTT
TRBJ1-5,TRBV18,NA,TRBD1,CASSPETGTGQPQHF,TGTGCCAGCTCACCAGAGACAGGGACCGGGCAGCCCCAGCATTTT
TRBJ1-2,TRBV25-1,NA,NA,CASSEWQGGYTF,TGTGCCAGCAGTGAATGGCAGGGCGGCTACACCTTC
TRBJ1-5,TRBV28,NA,NA,CASGRGGNQPQHF,TGTGCCAGCGGGAGGGGAGGGAATCAGCCCCAGCATTTT
TRBJ1-5,TRBV30,few,NA,CAWNWFNQPQHF,TGTGCCTGGAACTGGTTCAATCAGCCCCAGCATTTT
TRBJ1-4,TRBV7-9,NA,NA,CASSLLWTVNEKLFF,TGTGCCAGCAGCTTACTGTGGACAGTTAATGAAAAACTGTTTTTT
TRBJ2-2,TRBV7-8,NA,TRBD2,CASSRREAGFPGELFF,TGTGCCAGCAGCCGTCGGGAAGCGGGATTTCCCGGGGAGCTGTTTTTT
TRBJ1-5,TRBV30,NA,NA,CAWSSTVNQPQHF,TGTGCCTGGAGTTCGACAGTAAATCAGCCCCAGCATTTT
TRBJ1-2,TRBV30,NA,TRBD1,CAWSATQGACTF,TGTGCCTGGAGTGCCACTCAGGGGGCGTGCACCTTC
TRBJ1-1,TRBV4-2,few,TRBD1,CASSQDGQGSTEAFF,TGTGCCAGCAGCCAAGATGGACAGGGTAGCACTGAAGCTTTCTTT
TRBJ2-4,TRBV7-2,few,NA,CASSLQGGTKNIQYF,TGTGCCAGCAGTTTACAGGGAGGAACCAAAAACATTCAGTACTTC
TRBJ2-3,TRBV5-1,few,TRBD1,CASSLGDSILTDTQYF,TGCGCCAGCAGCTTGGGGGACAGTATTCTGACAGATACGCAGTATTTT
TRBJ2-5,TRBV7-9,few,NA,CASSILLAFQETQYF,TGTGCCAGCAGTATCCTTCTAGCGTTCCAAGAGACCCAGTACTTC
TRBJ2-1,TRBV2,NA,TRBD2,CASMKREWDNEQFF,TGTGCCAGCATGAAGCGGGAGTGGGACAATGAGCAGTTCTTC
TRBJ1-5,TRBV4-3,few,NA,CASSQEASDRQPQHF,TGCGCCAGCAGCCAAGAAGCGTCGGACAGACAGCCCCAGCATTTT
TRBJ2-5,TRBV5-6,NA,NA,CASSPQAQETQYF,TGTGCCAGCAGCCCCCAAGCCCAAGAGACCCAGTACTTC
TRBJ2-2,TRBV4-3,NA,TRBD2,CASSRGTSGPGELFF,TGCGCCAGCAGCCGGGGGACTAGCGGGCCCGGGGAGCTGTTTTTT
TRBJ2-1,TRBV10-3,NA,TRBD2,CAIRGGSSYNEQFF,TGTGCCATCAGAGGCGGGAGCTCCTACAATGAGCAGTTCTTC
TRBJ2-5,TRBV19,NA,TRBD2,CASTPGGTSRPNQYF,TGTGCCAGTACCCCGGGGGGGACTAGCCGACCTAACCAGTACTTC
TRBJ1-2,TRBV29-1,NA,TRBD1,CSVVKGATNYGYTF,TGCAGCGTTGTTAAGGGGGCCACTAACTATGGCTACACCTTC
TRBJ2-7,TRBV10-3,few,NA,CAISENGYEQYF,TGTGCCATCAGTGAAAACGGCTACGAGCAGTACTTC
TRBJ2-7,TRBV28,NA,NA,CASRGPYSSYEQYF,TGTGCCAGCAGGGGGCCGTATAGCTCCTACGAGCAGTACTTC
TRBJ2-3,TRBV4-1,few,TRBD1,CASSQEAGTVASTDTQYF,TGCGCCAGCAGCCAGGAGGCCGGGACAGTCGCTTCCACAGATACGCAGTATTTT
TRBJ2-7,TRBV19,NA,TRBD2,CASKTSDSYEQYF,TGTGCCAGTAAGACTAGCGACTCCTACGAGCAGTACTTC
TRBJ2-1,TRBV27,few,NA,CASSREMVYNEQFF,TGTGCCAGCAGTCGGGAAATGGTCTACAATGAGCAGTTCTTC
TRBJ2-3,TRBV27,few,NA,CASSLSSFADTQYF,TGTGCCAGCAGTTTATCGTCGTTTGCGGATACGCAGTATTTT
TRBJ2-7,TRBV14,few,NA,CASSPITPYEQYF,TGTGCCAGCAGCCCAATTACACCCTACGAGCAGTACTTC
TRBJ2-2,TRBV14,few,NA,CASSQGWRSSNTGELFF,TGTGCCAGCAGCCAAGGGTGGAGAAGCTCGAACACCGGGGAGCTGTTTTTT
TRBJ1-1,TRBV15,few,NA,CATSRQTGHTEAFF,TGTGCCACCAGCAGACAGACAGGTCACACTGAAGCTTTCTTT
TRBJ2-5,TRBV28,NA,NA,CASSDTGKETQYF,TGTGCCAGCAGTGATACAGGGAAAGAGACCCAGTACTTC
TRBJ1-2,TRBV4-2,NA,NA,CASSQEYQVAGYTF,TGTGCCAGCAGCCAAGAGTACCAGGTCGCTGGCTACACCTTC
TRBJ1-1,TRBV7-9,few,TRBD1,CASSSQQGTEAFF,TGTGCCAGCAGCTCACAACAGGGGACTGAAGCTTTCTTT
TRBJ1-1,TRBV5-1,few,NA,CASSRLQGRDTEAFF,TGCGCCAGCAGCCGCCTACAGGGTAGGGACACTGAAGCTTTCTTT
TRBJ1-1,TRBV6-5,NA,NA,CASSDSLNTEAFF,TGTGCCAGCAGTGACAGCCTGAACACTGAAGCTTTCTTT
TRBJ1-5,TRBV7-9,few,NA,CASSLGGDQPQHF,TGTGCCAGCAGCTTAGGGGGGGATCAGCCCCAGCATTTT
TRBJ1-2,TRBV30,few,NA,CAWSVQGRYYGYTF,TGTGCCTGGAGTGTTCAGGGGCGATACTATGGCTACACCTTC
TRBJ2-7,TRBV7-2,few,NA,CASSSMSEQYF,TGTGCCAGCAGCTCCATGTCAGAGCAGTACTTC
TRBJ2-5,TRBV5-1,NA,NA,CASSLAIGGGFQETQYF,TGCGCCAGCAGCTTGGCCATCGGCGGGGGCTTCCAAGAGACCCAGTACTTC
TRBJ2-1,TRBV5-6,NA,TRBD1,CASRRTGGEQFF,TGTGCCAGCAGGCGGACAGGGGGCGAGCAGTTCTTC
TRBJ2-7,TRBV11-2,few,NA,CASSLESSYEQYF,TGTGCCAGCAGCTTAGAGAGCTCCTACGAGCAGTACTTC
TRBJ2-3,TRBV6-5,few,TRBD1,CASSRTGVGTDTQYF,TGTGCCAGCAGCCGAACAGGGGTCGGCACAGATACGCAGTATTTT
TRBJ2-2,TRBV6-4,NA,TRBD2,CASSRGRTGELFF,TGTGCCAGCAGCCGCGGGAGGACCGGGGAGCTGTTTTTT
TRBJ2-6,TRBV5-1,few,NA,CASSLANPGANVLTF,TGCGCCAGCAGCTTGGCCAATCCTGGGGCCAACGTCCTGACTTTC
TRBJ1-1,TRBV28,NA,TRBD1,CASRDRVSEAFF,TGTGCCAGCAGGGACAGGGTCTCTGAAGCTTTCTTT
TRBJ1-1,TRBV4-3,NA,NA,CASSQVPPFNTEAFF,TGCGCCAGCAGCCAAGTTCCCCCATTCAACACTGAAGCTTTCTTT
TRBJ2-4,TRBV30,once,NA,CAWSEGQPQNIQYF,TGTGCCTGGAGTGAGGGACAACCTCAAAACATTCAGTACTTC
TRBJ2-3,TRBV29-1,few,NA,CSASRRSPDTQYF,TGCAGCGCCTCTAGACGGTCACCAGATACGCAGTATTTT